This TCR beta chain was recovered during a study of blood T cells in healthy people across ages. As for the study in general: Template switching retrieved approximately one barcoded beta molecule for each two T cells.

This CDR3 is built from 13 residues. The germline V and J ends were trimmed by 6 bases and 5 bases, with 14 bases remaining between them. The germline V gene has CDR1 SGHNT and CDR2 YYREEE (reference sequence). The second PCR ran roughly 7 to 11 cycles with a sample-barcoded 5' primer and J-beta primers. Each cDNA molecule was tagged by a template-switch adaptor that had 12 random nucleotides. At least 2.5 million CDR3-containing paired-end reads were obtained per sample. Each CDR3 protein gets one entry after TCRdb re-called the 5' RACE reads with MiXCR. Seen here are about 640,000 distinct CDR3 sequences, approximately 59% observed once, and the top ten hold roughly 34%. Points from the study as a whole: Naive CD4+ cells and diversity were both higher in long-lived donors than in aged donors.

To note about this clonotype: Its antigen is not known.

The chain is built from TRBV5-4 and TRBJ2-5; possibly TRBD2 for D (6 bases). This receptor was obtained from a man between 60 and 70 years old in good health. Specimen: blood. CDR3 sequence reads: CASIWRAGETQYF. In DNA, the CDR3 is TGTGCCAGCATTTGGAGGGCCGGGGAGACCCAGTACTTC. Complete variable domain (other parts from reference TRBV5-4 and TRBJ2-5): ETGVTQSPTHLIKTRGQQVTLRCSSQSGHNTVSWYQQALGQGPQFIFQYYREEENGRGNFPPRFSGLQFPNYSSELNVNALELDDSALYLCASIWRAGETQYFGPGTRLLVL.